This T cell receptor (beta chain) emerged from a study of T cell responses to AZD1222 COVID-19 vaccine (dated by TCRdb to the early 2020s). About the study as a whole: AZD1222 recipients with second doses at about 4 weeks or about 12 weeks were pooled, because spike-specific TCR depth and breadth did not differ between schedules. A total of about 240 trial participants underwent TCR sequencing, of whom 200 to 220 received two doses of AZD1222 and about 26 received two doses of the MenACWY control vaccine. Trial participants were enrolled into age subgroups of 18-55, 56-69 and 70-plus years, which contained about 150, 27 and 61 TCR-sequenced participants, respectively. General findings and caveats noted by the study authors: In the small 56-69-year group, the increase in depth fell short of significance, most likely because of low power. Because no day 14 peak-response samples were available, repertoires were characterized only after the peak T cell response. Participants were mostly white British and included more females than males, and it was suggested by the authors that clonal diversity may have been underestimated. After two AZD1222 doses, both the breadth and the depth of spike-specific TCRs were significantly higher than at day 0 and than in MenACWY recipients. The whole spike protein was spanned by vaccine-associated CD4 TCRs, and dominant responses were seen in regions 160-218 and 743-854. Reportedly, close to half of the unique spike-specific TCRs recognized epitopes lying outside the regions that are mutated in the B.1.351 and B.1.1.7 variants. Only a handful of AZD1222 recipients were SARS-CoV-2 seropositive at baseline, limiting conclusions about previously exposed vaccinees.

Per the publication, the time point label means: baseline before first vaccination. Samples from vaccinated people were obtained from the UK trials COV001 and COV002, which included a single-blind randomized controlled phase 2/3 trial of AZD1222 (ChAdOx1 nCoV-19) in healthy adults. For TCRbeta chain sequencing, PBMC samples were collected from trial participants at day 0 and at day 28 after the second dose. Turning to this clone: Its antigen is not yet known. No much larger clonotype is one base removed from it; base qualities were not supplied.

The germline V gene provides CDR1 SGHRS and CDR2 YFSETQ. Germline trimming amounts to 4 bases on V and 8 bases on J, with 10 as the count of junction bases outside the gene matches. The CDR3 spans 15 residues, from the cysteine through the phenylalanine. Only the CDR3 portion is preserved as DNA: 45 bases, with reading frame beginning at the first base. The CDR3 regions of human TCRbeta chains were analyzed by immunosequencing. The published analysis was carried out like this. Repertoire TCRs were checked for matches against a reference library of SARS-CoV-2-specific TCRs that had been generated using the MIRA antigen-specificity platform. Breadth was defined as the fraction of unique TCRs that were SARS-CoV-2-associated, and depth was defined as the fraction of total T cells that were SARS-CoV-2-associated. Each spike-specific TCR was assigned to its reactive spike region and to a CD4 or CD8 class using the MIRA data. Log10-transformed breadth and depth values were compared by one-way ANOVA with Sidak's multiple comparisons tests. Not all clones reach the TCRdb copy of this immuneACCESS table, which keeps in-frame sequences only. Checked studies attribute under half of the gap to unresolved V genes and leave the rest unexplained. D and trimming were read from the DNA, whereas the V and J calls and clone size are those reported in that table. The sample yields about 96,000 clones; roughly nine tenths were counted once. The ten largest account for 1.6% of the sample.

The chain couples TRBV5-1 to TRBJ2-3; TRBD2 aligns with 10 central bases. Material: peripheral blood, obtained on day 0 of AZD1222 vaccination. The source is an adult in good health. The CDR3 protein is CASSPERGGYVTQYF. The bases are TGCGCCAGCAGCCCGGAGCGGGGGGGATATGTTACGCAGTATTTT.